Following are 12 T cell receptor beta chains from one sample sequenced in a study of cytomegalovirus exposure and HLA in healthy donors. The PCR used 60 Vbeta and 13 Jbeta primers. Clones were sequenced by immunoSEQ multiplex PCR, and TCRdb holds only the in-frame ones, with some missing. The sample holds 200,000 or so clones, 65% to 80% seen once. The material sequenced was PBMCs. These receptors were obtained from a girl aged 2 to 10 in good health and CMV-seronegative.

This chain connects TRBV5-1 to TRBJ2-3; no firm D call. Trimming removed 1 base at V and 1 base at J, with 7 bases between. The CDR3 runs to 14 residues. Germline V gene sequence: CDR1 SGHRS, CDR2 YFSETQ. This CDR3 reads CASSLSAGTDTQYF. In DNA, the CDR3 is TGCGCCAGCAGCTTGTCGGCGGGCACAGATACGCAGTATTTT.

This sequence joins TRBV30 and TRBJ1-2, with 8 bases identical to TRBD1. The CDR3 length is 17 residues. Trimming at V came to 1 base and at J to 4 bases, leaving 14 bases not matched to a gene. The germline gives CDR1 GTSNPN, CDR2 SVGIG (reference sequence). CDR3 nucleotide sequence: TGTGCCTGGAGTGCTCAAAGGACACGACAGGGGCGCTATGGCTACACCTTC. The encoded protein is CAWSAQRTRQGRYGYTF.

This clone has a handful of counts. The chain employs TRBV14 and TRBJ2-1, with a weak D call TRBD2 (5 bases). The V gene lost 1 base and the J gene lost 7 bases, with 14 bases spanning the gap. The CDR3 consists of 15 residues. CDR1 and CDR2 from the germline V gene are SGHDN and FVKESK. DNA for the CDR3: TGTGCCAGCAGCCAAGGACTCCACAGAGGGAATGAGCAGTTCTTC. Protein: CASSQGLHRGNEQFF.

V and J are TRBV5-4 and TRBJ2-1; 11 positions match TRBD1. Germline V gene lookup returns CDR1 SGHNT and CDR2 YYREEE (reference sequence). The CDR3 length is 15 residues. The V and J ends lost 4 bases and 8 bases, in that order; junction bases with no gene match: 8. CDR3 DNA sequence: TGTGCCAGCAGCCGGACAGGGGGCAAGTTCGATGAGCAGTTCTTC. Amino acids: CASSRTGGKFDEQFF.

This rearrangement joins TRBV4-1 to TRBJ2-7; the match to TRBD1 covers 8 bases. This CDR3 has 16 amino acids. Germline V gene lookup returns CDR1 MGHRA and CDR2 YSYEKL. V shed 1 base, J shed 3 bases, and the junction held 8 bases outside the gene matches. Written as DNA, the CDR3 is TGCGCCAGCAGCCAAGCCCGGACAGGGAAATACTACGAGCAGTACTTC. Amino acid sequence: CASSQARTGKYYEQYF.

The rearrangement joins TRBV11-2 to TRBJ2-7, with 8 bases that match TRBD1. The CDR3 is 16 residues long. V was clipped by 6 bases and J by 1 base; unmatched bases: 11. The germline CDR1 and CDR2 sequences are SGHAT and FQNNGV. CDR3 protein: CASSSDSTGGSYEQYF. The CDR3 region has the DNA TGTGCCAGCAGTTCAGATAGTACAGGGGGGTCCTACGAGCAGTACTTC.

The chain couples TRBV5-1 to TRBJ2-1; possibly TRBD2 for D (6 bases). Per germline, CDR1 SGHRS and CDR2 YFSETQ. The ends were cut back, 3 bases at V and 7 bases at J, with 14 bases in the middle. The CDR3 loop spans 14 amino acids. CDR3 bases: TGCGCCAGCAGCTGGGACTCCGCGGGGAATGAGCAGTTCTTC. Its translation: CASSWDSAGNEQFF.

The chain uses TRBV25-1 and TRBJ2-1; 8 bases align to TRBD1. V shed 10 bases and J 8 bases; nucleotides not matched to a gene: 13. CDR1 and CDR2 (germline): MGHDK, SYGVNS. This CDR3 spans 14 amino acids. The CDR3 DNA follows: TGTGCCACCAGGGGGCTCTCCGGCTATCATGAGCAGTTCTTC. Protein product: CATRGLSGYHEQFF.

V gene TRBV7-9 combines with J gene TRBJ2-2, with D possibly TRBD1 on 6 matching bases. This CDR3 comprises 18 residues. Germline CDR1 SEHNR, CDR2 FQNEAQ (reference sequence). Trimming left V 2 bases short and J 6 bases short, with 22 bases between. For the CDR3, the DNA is TGTGCCAGCAGCTTAAGTCCGGGCAGGGGACCTTCTTCCGGGGAGCTGTTTTTT. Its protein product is CASSLSPGRGPSSGELFF.

The CDR3 loop reads CASSEVVSREGYEQFF. DNA for the CDR3: TGTGCCAGCAGTGAGGTAGTTTCGCGGGAGGGGTATGAGCAGTTCTTC. The chain employs TRBV2 and TRBJ2-1, with 9 bases fitting TRBD2. The junction had 11 bases not matched to a gene; V was cut back by 3 bases and J by 8 bases. The CDR3 loop spans 16 amino acids. CDR1 and CDR2 from the germline V gene are SNHLY and FYNNEI.

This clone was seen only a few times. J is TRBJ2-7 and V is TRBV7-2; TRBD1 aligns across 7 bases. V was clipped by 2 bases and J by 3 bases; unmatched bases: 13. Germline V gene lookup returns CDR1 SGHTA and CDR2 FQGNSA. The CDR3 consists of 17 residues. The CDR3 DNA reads TGTGCCAGCAGCTTATCCCTCATAAAGACAGGGTTCTACGAGCAGTACTTC. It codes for CASSLSLIKTGFYEQYF.

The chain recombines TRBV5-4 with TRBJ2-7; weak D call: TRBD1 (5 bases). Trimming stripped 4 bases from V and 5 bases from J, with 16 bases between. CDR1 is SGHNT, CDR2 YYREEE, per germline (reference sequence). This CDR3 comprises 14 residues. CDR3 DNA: TGTGCCAGCAGCCCTAGGGGATACGATAACGAGCAGTACTTC. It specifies CASSPRGYDNEQYF.